The 13 T cell receptor beta chains below all came from one sample that was sequenced in a study of PD-1 blockade in classical Hodgkin lymphoma. Relapse after autologous stem cell transplantation occurred in every patient, and brentuximab vedotin exposure varied. TCRdb's copy holds only in-frame clones and misses some; the assay was immunoSEQ multiplex PCR. The sample has more than 90,000 clones, approximately 90% seen once. This specimen consisted of peripheral blood mononuclear cells (PBMCs), obtained before the second cycle of nivolumab. These receptors all come from a human donor with classical Hodgkin lymphoma.

The rearrangement links TRBV19 to TRBJ1-1, with D hard to call. V shed 7 bases and J shed 0 bases, with 15 bases lying between them. Germline V gene lookup returns CDR1 LNHDA and CDR2 SQIVND (reference sequence). This CDR3 region has 15 residues. The CDR3 coding sequence is TGTGCCAGTATGGCCGCCGCCCCCATGAACACTGAAGCTTTCTTT. This sequence encodes CASMAAAPMNTEAFF. The full variable domain, in which reference TRBV19 and TRBJ1-1 provide the parts outside the CDR3, is DGGITQSPKYLFRKEGQNVTLSCEQNLNHDAMYWYRQDPGQGLRLIYYSQIVNDFQKGDIAEGYSVSREKKESFPLTVTSAQKNPTAFYLCASMAAAPMNTEAFFGQGTRLTVV.

V usage is TRBV29-1 and J usage is TRBJ2-2; no reliable D call. Germline V gene lookup returns CDR1 SQVTM and CDR2 ANQGSEA. The CDR3 runs 14 residues. Trimming took off 7 bases at V and 3 bases at J, with 15 bases between the two ends. CDR3 amino acids: CSAGGRSHTGELFF. CDR3 DNA: TGCAGCGCCGGTGGCAGATCGCACACCGGGGAGCTGTTTTTT.

This chain links TRBV2 with TRBJ2-6, with D unclear. Germline V gene sequence: CDR1 SNHLY, CDR2 FYNNEI. The CDR3 loop spans 14 amino acids. Trimming shortened V by 5 bases and J by 0 bases, and 5 bases separated the two germline ends. The CDR3 sequence: CASSLVSGANVLTF. In DNA, the CDR3 is TGTGCCAGCAGTTTGGTCTCTGGGGCCAACGTCCTGACTTTC.

V and J are TRBV7-7 and TRBJ2-2, with D uncertain. Trimming removed 6 bases from V and 7 bases from J, with 9 bases in between. Looked up from germline, CDR1 is SSHAT and CDR2 is FNYEAQ (reference sequence). The CDR3 extends over 12 amino acids. As DNA, the CDR3 is TGTGCCAGCAGGCCAATAGGCGGGGAGCTGTTTTTT. This codes for CASRPIGGELFF.

The chain links TRBV7-9 to TRBJ1-1; D is perhaps TRBD1 (6 bases). This CDR3 is built from 11 residues. CDR1 and CDR2 from the germline V gene are SEHNR and FQNEAQ (reference sequence). Trimming took off 5 bases at V and 10 bases at J, with 11 bases between the two ends. For the CDR3, the DNA is TGTGCCAGCAGCGTACAGGGACTAGCTTTCTTT. This encodes CASSVQGLAFF. Variable domain in full (rest from reference TRBV7-9 and TRBJ1-1): DTGVSQNPRHKITKRGQNVTFRCDPISEHNRLYWYRQTLGQGPEFLTYFQNEAQLEKSRLLSDRFSAERPKGSFSTLEIQRTEQGDSAMYLCASSVQGLAFFGQGTRLTVV.

The chain has TRBV29-1 and TRBJ2-7; perhaps D is TRBD1 or TRBD2 (5 bases each). This CDR3 contains 13 residues. CDR1 is SQVTM and CDR2 is ANQGSEA in the germline V gene. V lost 8 bases and J lost 5, with 19 bases in between. CDR3 sequence (DNA): TGCAGCTACCGGGACGCCGGACCGAACGAGCAGTACTTC. Amino acid sequence: CSYRDAGPNEQYF.

The count of this clone is one. The V call is TRBV10-1, the J call TRBJ2-3, with a weak D call TRBD1 (6 bases). The CDR3 sequence is 14 residues long. Trimming pared 5 bases from V and 2 bases from J, leaving 11 bases between. The germline gives CDR1 WNHNN, CDR2 SYGVQD (reference sequence). In DNA form, the CDR3 reads TGCGCCAGCAGTTTCAGGGGATCCACAGATACGCAGTATTTT. As protein: CASSFRGSTDTQYF.

The rearrangement joins TRBV28 to TRBJ2-2, with D maybe TRBD2 (6 bases). Germline V gene lookup returns CDR1 MDHEN and CDR2 SYDVKM. There are 16 residues in the CDR3. The germline V and J ends were trimmed by 5 bases and 4 bases, with 17 bases remaining between them. The CDR3, as DNA: TGTGCCAGCAGTCCCCGGGCCGGAGGGGCCACCGGGGAGCTGTTTTTT. Its translation is CASSPRAGGATGELFF.

The chain has TRBV2 and TRBJ1-2, with 8 nucleotides matching TRBD1. Germline CDR1 is SNHLY and CDR2 is FYNNEI. The CDR3 totals 13 residues. V lost 6 bases to trimming and J lost 0 bases; unmatched junction nucleotides: 0. The CDR3 DNA sequence: TGTGCCAGCAGACAGGGGGCTAACTATGGCTACACCTTC. Translating it yields CASRQGANYGYTF.

This sequence joins TRBV7-9 and TRBJ2-7; TRBD2 matches 13 bases. Trimming at V came to 3 bases and at J to 2 bases, leaving 7 bases not matched to a gene. The CDR3 length is 17 residues. Germline CDR1 SEHNR, CDR2 FQNEAQ (reference sequence). The CDR3 region is CASSLGLAGRNTYEQYF. Here the CDR3 DNA reads TGTGCCAGCAGCTTGGGACTAGCGGGGAGAAACACCTACGAGCAGTACTTC. The entire variable domain, with the rest obtained from reference TRBV7-9 and TRBJ2-7, is as follows: DTGVSQNPRHKITKRGQNVTFRCDPISEHNRLYWYRQTLGQGPEFLTYFQNEAQLEKSRLLSDRFSAERPKGSFSTLEIQRTEQGDSAMYLCASSLGLAGRNTYEQYFGPGTRLTVT.

This clone was detected only once. The genes are TRBV7-9 and TRBJ2-5; tentatively, D is TRBD1 (6 bases). CDR1 and CDR2 from the germline V gene are SEHNR and FQNEAQ (reference sequence). This CDR3 has 17 amino acids. The ends were cut back, 7 bases at V and 4 bases at J, with 25 bases in the middle. This chain's CDR3 is CASTRFRRTGQGETQYF. CDR3 DNA: TGTGCCAGCACGCGGTTTAGGCGAACGGGACAAGGAGAGACCCAGTACTTC.

The rearrangement links TRBV19 to TRBJ2-7; D call uncertain. V shed 6 bases and J shed 2 bases, with 11 bases lying between them. The germline V gene has CDR1 LNHDA and CDR2 SQIVND (reference sequence). The CDR3 extends over 13 amino acids. CDR3 in amino acids: CASRNTGPYEQYF. The CDR3, as DNA: TGTGCCAGTAGGAATACGGGTCCCTACGAGCAGTACTTC.

The chain uses TRBV30 and TRBJ2-1; no firm D call. The germline V gene encodes CDR1 GTSNPN and CDR2 SVGIG (reference sequence). Trimming pared 2 bases from V and 3 bases from J, leaving 11 bases between. The CDR3 totals 14 residues. The chain's CDR3 is CAWSIHTDYNEQFF. As DNA, the CDR3 is TGTGCCTGGAGTATCCACACCGACTACAATGAGCAGTTCTTC.